The clone carrying this T cell receptor (beta chain) appeared once. The data belong to a study of shared clonotypes between healthy human individuals. For unsorted PBMC, 300 ng DNA per replicate equaled roughly 28,000 T cell genomes. Per the authors' pipeline: There were no quality scores in the junction-only immunoSEQ sequences, so filtering differed. The data were produced by immunoSEQ multiplex PCR, yet TCRdb's version contains in-frame clones alone and is incomplete. That table gives V, J and clone size, and the DNA gave D and trimming. The sample records fewer than 650,000 clones, less than 80% being singletons. Germline V gives CDR1 SGHRS, CDR2 YFSETQ. V shed 3 bases and J shed 6 bases, with 9 bases lying between them. The CDR3 covers 13 residues.

V is TRBV5-1 and J is TRBJ2-2, with D maybe TRBD1 (5 bases). This TCR was sampled from a woman aged 40 to 50 in good health. Some clones in this sample may be carry-over from other donors' samples. Material for sequencing was PBMCs. CDR3 nucleotides: TGCGCCAGCAGCTCACAGGTTTCCGGGGAGCTGTTTTTT. Its translation is CASSSQVSGELFF. Combining the CDR3 with reference TRBV5-1 and TRBJ2-2 gives the whole variable domain KAGVTQTPRYLIKTRGQQVTLSCSPISGHRSVSWYQQTPGQGLQFLFEYFSETQRNKGNFPGRFSGRQFSNSRSEMNVSTLELGDSALYLCASSSQVSGELFFGEGSRLTVL.